Included here is one T cell receptor (beta chain) sequence, with context. Its matching antigen is unknown. Documented treatment: approximately 9-day PBMC culture with coronavirus spike peptide pools or control peptides (ViraFEST assay). Oncomine TCR Beta short-read sequencing was applied to DNA from cultured CD4+ T cells. Via MiXCR, TCRdb re-called the PCR reads, giving one row per CDR3 protein. The table shows 5,000 or so distinct CDR3 sequences, with about 57% occurring only once. The CDR3 loop spans 15 amino acids. Trimming shortened V by 3 bases and J by 1 base, and 15 bases separated the two germline ends. In germline, CDR1 is DFQATT, CDR2 SNEGSKA (reference sequence). This specimen comes from a study of vaccination and CD4 T cells after COVID-19.

Sequencing was carried out using CD4+ T cells from blood, cultured in vitro. The gene calls are TRBV20-1 and TRBJ2-5; D gene unclear. This receptor was taken from a human donor who had recovered from COVID-19. CDR3 amino acids: CSASLGSSRQETQYF. The CDR3 nucleotides are TGCAGTGCTAGTTTAGGATCTAGTCGCCAAGAGACCCAGTACTTC.